The 2 T cell receptor beta chains presented below share a single source sample, sequenced in a study of blood T cells in healthy people across ages. Next came a second PCR, run for about 7 to 12 cycles, which used a sample-barcoded 5' primer along with a J-beta primer mix. Using its own MiXCR run on the 5' RACE reads, TCRdb lists one record per CDR3 protein. The repertoire holds under 850,000 distinct CDR3 sequences, with roughly 40% as singletons. Sequenced input: blood. All receptors derive from a man younger than 35 in good health.

The chain employs TRBV12-3 or TRBV12-4 and TRBJ1-5; D gene unclear. Trimming stripped 6 bases from V and 1 base from J, with 13 bases between. The CDR3 covers 15 residues. CDR3 in DNA: TGTGCCAGCAGGCCGGAGACGGCGAGCAATCAGCCCCAGCATTTT. It translates to CASRPETASNQPQHF.

This chain links TRBV7-2 with TRBJ2-3, with 7 bases aligning to TRBD2. The V segment lost 1 base and the J segment 5 bases; nucleotides outside the gene matches: 6. Germline V gives CDR1 SGHTA, CDR2 FQGNSA. The CDR3 has 15 amino acids. CDR3 nucleotides: TGTGCCAGCAGCTTAGATCGGACTAGACAAGATACGCAGTATTTT. Its translation is CASSLDRTRQDTQYF.